This T cell receptor (beta chain) emerged from a study of cytomegalovirus exposure and HLA in healthy donors (dated by TCRdb to 2016 to 2017). General notes on the study: According to an earlier analysis of a few hundred of the donors, about 179 million T cells yielded 90 million to 130 million unique TCR beta sequences and 250 to 350 Gb of sequence data. Approximately 300 gigabases of sequencing data and around 90 million unique TCR sequences made up an early release that covered nearly 650 HLA-typed donors. Of the roughly 400 genotyped donors, around 81% fell in the genetic ancestry cluster associated with self-reported Caucasian donors. The aim of the study was to test whether cataloging public T cell receptors could identify signatures of past pathogen exposure. The study used immunosequencing to profile the T cell repertoires of some 600 subjects and linked those repertoires to cytomegalovirus serostatus. Besides the first cohort of roughly 640 subjects, a separate validation cohort made up of some 110 different subjects was used. The study combined high-throughput TCR immunosequencing, statistical association of individual TCRs with disease status, and machine learning to predict cytomegalovirus infection status. To study patterns of TCR occurrence, a later analysis re-analyzed previously published TCR beta repertoires from hundreds of donors and added high-resolution HLA genotyping. Rather than drawing on any new phenotypic data, the later analysis identified candidate immune exposures from TCR beta sequences and the way those sequences occurred across donors. In an earlier analysis of over 550 of the donors, high-throughput TCR beta sequencing was used to judge whether each TCR beta V gene segment behaved as functional or pseudogenic. Donor age, sex, ethnicity and CMV serostatus were collected together with the repertoire data. A later genetic analysis used genome-wide SNP genotypes for 398 of the 666 donors, treating that subset as a discovery cohort. Every repertoire in the discovery cohort had been generated on one and the same sequencing platform. HLA typing included class I and class II loci at four-digit resolution. The number of donors typed differed by locus, with 629-630 for A, B, C, DRB1 and DQB1, approximately 500 for DQA1, over 600 for DPA1, and 450 to 480 for DPB1. Because of strong linkage in the cohort, roughly five DR-DQ haplotypes were treated as single units for association and clustering. Across 398 genotyped donors of the cohort, an average of about 200,000 unique TCR beta nucleotide sequences per donor were sequenced, and 15% to 20% of those sequences were non-productive. General findings and caveats noted by the study authors: Some IMGT-functional V segments, including TRBV6-2 and TRBV6-3, could not be distinguished by the 87-base-pair reads and were therefore excluded. A total of roughly 160 TCR beta chains were listed by the study as associated with cytomegalovirus. The only immune exposure information available for the cohort was CMV serostatus. It was suggested by the authors that the approach could potentially be generalized to other disease states and immunological phenotypes. The classifier was reported to diagnose cytomegalovirus status with high specificity and sensitivity in both the original and validation cohorts. Presence/absence analyses assumed roughly uniform sequencing depth across donors, an assumption that may not hold. Most TCR sequences were seen in very few donors, while some public TCRs were found in many individuals. V-gene and J-gene trimming of TCR beta chains was associated with a missense DCLRE1C variant in a later genetic analysis, and the association was replicated in an independent cohort. In a later analysis, most CMV-associated TCR beta chains were found to appear HLA-restricted, with HLA associations seemingly driven largely by CMV exposure. A cluster of highly shared sequence variants was judged likely to represent a technical artifact of the sequencing pipeline. In a later analysis, HLA-associated TCR beta chains showed more clonal expansion and lower generation probabilities than non-associated chains that were equally common. In vitro tests confirmed that three of the cytomegalovirus-associated TCR beta chains recognize cytomegalovirus antigens. Because some donors lacked HLA typing at each locus, the association tests relied only on the typed subset. The earlier analysis of 587 of the donors excluded some 15 rarely observed V segments, including chromosome 9 orphons, because counts were too low. Assigning TCR associations to individual alleles was difficult when HLA alleles, especially DR and DQ, strongly co-occurred. An earlier analysis of around 540 of the donors showed that most TCR beta V segments appeared in productive rearrangements either about 90% or about 30% of the time, which broadly matched IMGT annotations. According to a later analysis, parvovirus B19, influenza, CMV and Epstein-Barr virus appeared linked to several top co-occurrence clusters. A later analysis associated some 17,000 TCR beta sequences with specific HLA alleles at a false discovery rate of 0.05. A later genetic analysis reported fewer N-insertions in productive TCRs among donors in an Asian-associated ancestry cluster than the roughly 650-donor mean. A further reported finding was that TCR beta sequences accurately predicted the HLA-A and HLA-B alleles for most subjects in the first cohort. A later analysis found that TCR association rates varied across HLA loci, with DRB1 alleles showing the most associated TCRs and HLA-C alleles the fewest. Correlated functional status among segregating V segments might reflect linkage disequilibrium, but an unknown experimental factor could not be ruled out. In this cohort, only TCR beta chains were sequenced, and detectable features were limited by the absence of alpha or paired-chain data.

As encoded in the germline V gene, CDR1 is SGHTA while CDR2 is FQGNSA. Reading from cysteine to phenylalanine, the CDR3 counts 14 amino acids. Only the CDR3 DNA is retained, 42 bases long and in frame from the first base. Trimming accounts for 5 bases at V and 5 bases at J, while the number of junction bases matched to no gene is 8. Libraries were built with the immunoSEQ multiplex PCR assay. A mixture of 60 forward primers for TCR Vbeta segments and 13 reverse primers for TCR Jbeta segments was used in the multiplex PCR. Amplification of the CDR3 region of rearranged TCR beta genes was performed with a multiplex PCR assay on genomic DNA. On the Illumina HiSeq System, the amplified TCR beta libraries were sequenced as 87-base-pair reads. The study's processing was this. A later analysis counted some 74 million unique TCR beta chains across the 650 to 700 repertoires, and 10 million to 11 million of these chains were shared by at least two donors. A nearest-neighbor algorithm error-corrected the raw reads and collapsed the reads into unique sequences, merging closely related sequences to remove PCR and sequencing errors. To assign V, D and J gene segments, CDR3 sequences were aligned to IMGT reference sequences. For a sequence to be retained, a match of at least six nucleotides to both a V gene segment and a J gene segment was required. A rearrangement counted as productive if the CDR3 had no stop codons and remained in frame with V and J, and every other rearrangement counted as non-productive. Following IMGT convention, CDR3 was defined as the stretch from the second conserved V-encoded cysteine to the conserved J-encoded phenylalanine. Sequences without an unambiguous match to a single V gene segment were excluded from the earlier analysis of about 630 of the donors. In an earlier analysis of 587 of the donors, a V segment was called functional when productive rearrangements were above 56.7%, and segregating when the standard deviation between donors exceeded 5%. A statistical classification framework was built to diagnose cytomegalovirus status from the catalog of TCR beta chain sequences. In a later analysis, TCR nucleotide sequences were compared against IMGT/GENE-DB human TR gene sequences so that V and J genes could be assigned. A later analysis assigned CDR3 sequences and most-parsimonious VDJ recombination scenarios with the TCRdist pipeline. In a later analysis, each TCR beta chain was defined by its CDR3 amino acid sequence together with its V-gene family, and reads without a unique V-gene family were excluded. To address suspected cross-contamination and a sequencing artifact, a later analysis removed 550 to 750 highly shared, low-generation-probability nucleotide sequences. A later analysis calculated a clonal expansion index for each public chain from normalized within-repertoire ranks of inferred template counts. In a later analysis, generation probabilities were computed with a VDJ recombination model fitted to out-of-frame rearrangements, and the resulting probabilities were checked against IGoR. Hypergeometric tests were used in a later analysis to score TCR-TCR, TCR-HLA and TCR-CMV co-occurrence, with a repertoire-size bias correction applied to the TCR pairs. In a later analysis, false discovery rates were estimated by permuting HLA or CMV assignments 20 times. In a later analysis, co-occurring TCRs were grouped using DBSCAN, and TCRdist sequence similarity was added for clustering within HLA-allele-positive subsets. Co-occurrence clustering excluded repertoires with fewer than 30,000 or more than 120,000 public chains, plus five with anomalous nucleotide sharing. The table was pulled from immuneACCESS by TCRdb, which kept in-frame rearrangements only. Such tables lose some clones; where checked, under half of the loss comes from unresolved V genes, and the rest has no known cause. The DNA was the basis for D and trimming; V, J and clone size are from that table. The sample data list 150,000 to 250,000 clones, and 82% of these were observed just once. The top ten hold about 0.092% of the sample.

The cohort was made up of approximately 700 healthy bone marrow donors. At the time of sampling, every cohort member was nominally healthy, though immune exposures that went unrecorded were likely present. The donor tested CMV seronegative and was one of the 352 seronegative cohort members. Every donor gave a peripheral blood sample, and the peripheral blood mononuclear cells from that sample were used for TCR beta sequencing. The Qiagen DNeasy Blood Extraction Kit was used to extract genomic DNA from the blood cell samples. A note on this clone: Its antigen is still unknown. No clone much larger than this one lies a single base away; base qualities are absent.

This chain is built from TRBV7-2 and TRBJ2-5; 7 junctional bases match TRBD2. The source is a boy aged 2 to 9 in good health and CMV-seronegative. The sample consisted of PBMCs. The CDR3 region has the sequence CASSPRAGRETQYF. In nucleotide form, the sequence is TGTGCCAGCAGCCCCCGTGCCGGGAGGGAGACCCAGTACTTC.